This entry lists 19 T cell receptor beta chains sequenced from one sample in a study of OX40 agonist ivuxolimab in advanced cancers. The protocol was immunoSEQ multiplex PCR, while the TCRdb copy is restricted to in-frame clones and leaves out a portion. The repertoire holds approximately 40,000 clones, with 60% to 80% as singletons. This specimen consisted of CD4+ or CD8+ T cells sorted from blood, obtained in a trial of the OX40 agonist ivuxolimab. These receptors all come from an adult with an advanced solid tumor such as melanoma, head and neck, liver or kidney cancer.

This clone was counted only a few times. This sequence joins TRBV15 and TRBJ2-1; D unclear. Deletions cut 5 bases from V and 4 bases from J, with 15 bases between. This CDR3 has 15 residues. The germline gives CDR1 LNHNV, CDR2 YYDKDF (reference sequence). The CDR3: CATSDAAEPYNEQFF. In DNA form, the CDR3 reads TGTGCCACCAGCGATGCGGCAGAACCATACAATGAGCAGTTCTTC.

CDR3 sequence: CASSYSGGAGEQFF. CDR3 in DNA: TGTGCCAGCAGTTATAGCGGGGGGGCAGGTGAGCAGTTCTTC. The rearrangement uses TRBV5-4 and TRBJ2-1; the match to TRBD2 covers 11 bases. V dropped 5 bases and J dropped 9; count of bases not matched to a gene: 7. The CDR3 runs to 14 residues. The V gene's germline CDR1 is SGHNT and CDR2 YYREEE (reference sequence).

The genes are TRBV28 and TRBJ2-5; 7 positions agree with TRBD2. The J call may be faulty, since TRBJ2-7 better matches the DNA end. This CDR3 spans 14 amino acids. Germline V gene sequence: CDR1 MDHEN, CDR2 SYDVKM. The CDR3 bases are TGTGCCAGCCTAGAAACTCAGCGGGGCTACGAGCAGTACTTC. It is translated as CASLETQRGYEQYF.

The V call is TRBV27, the J call TRBJ1-2, with TRBD1 identical over 9 bases. The CDR3 spans 13 residues. After removal of 5 bases from V and 6 bases from J, the junction contained 4 bases not matched to a gene. The germline V gene encodes CDR1 MNHEY and CDR2 SMNVEV (reference sequence). CDR3 DNA sequence: TGTGCCAGCAGTCCGGGACAGGGCCATGGCTACACCTTC. It yields the protein CASSPGQGHGYTF.

V usage is TRBV29-1 and J usage is TRBJ2-7; D might be TRBD1 or TRBD2, each matching 5 bases. Germline V lookup: CDR1 SQVTM, CDR2 ANQGSEA. The CDR3 is made up of 10 amino acids. With 6 bases removed from V and 6 bases from J, the gap between germline ends came to 9 bases. DNA of the CDR3: TGCAGCGTCCTTGGGACCGAGCAGTACTTC. It codes for CSVLGTEQYF.

The rearrangement uses TRBV27 and TRBJ2-7; D is unclear. V lost 2 bases, J lost 3 bases, and 11 bases lay in between. CDR1 and CDR2 (germline): MNHEY, SMNVEV (reference sequence). This CDR3 comprises 14 residues. CDR3: CASSLAATNYEQYF. CDR3 DNA: TGTGCCAGCAGTTTAGCAGCGACAAACTACGAGCAGTACTTC.

The chain has TRBV27 and TRBJ1-1; D is perhaps TRBD1 (6 bases). The ends were cut back, 2 bases at V and 3 bases at J, with 16 bases in the middle. This CDR3 has 16 residues. The germline gives CDR1 MNHEY, CDR2 SMNVEV (reference sequence). CDR3 bases: TGTGCCAGCAGTTTACCGAAAGACAGGACCCACACTGAAGCTTTCTTT. Its translation is CASSLPKDRTHTEAFF.

This chain uses TRBV28 with TRBJ2-5, with TRBD1 identical over 8 bases. V gave up 1 base and J gave up 4 bases; unmatched junction bases: 5. Germline CDR1 MDHEN, CDR2 SYDVKM. This CDR3 region has 15 residues. The CDR3 sequence: CASSLFVDRGETQYF. CDR3 nucleotides: TGTGCCAGCAGTTTATTCGTAGACAGGGGAGAGACCCAGTACTTC.

About this clone itself: Within the sample, other DNA sequences also encode this same CDR3. This sequence joins TRBV9 and TRBJ2-3; 7 nucleotides agree with TRBD2. Germline V CDR1 and CDR2: SGDLS, YYNGEE. Trimming took 0 bases from V and 2 from J; bases not matched to a gene: 3. The CDR3 consists of 15 residues. The CDR3 coding sequence is TGTGCCAGCAGCGTAGGGGGGAGGGACACAGATACGCAGTATTTT. Its protein product is CASSVGGRDTDTQYF. Full variable domain (outside the CDR3, taken from reference TRBV9 and TRBJ2-3): DSGVTQTPKHLITATGQRVTLRCSPRSGDLSVYWYQQSLDQGLQFLIQYYNGEERAKGNILERFSAQQFPDLHSELNLSSLELGDSALYFCASSVGGRDTDTQYFGPGTRLTVL.

The J gene is TRBJ1-1, the V gene TRBV27, with TRBD1 as a possible D gene (5 bases). Trimming took off 5 bases at V and 1 base at J, with 11 bases between the two ends. The CDR3 contains 14 residues. Per the germline V gene, CDR1 is MNHEY and CDR2 is SMNVEV (reference sequence). For the CDR3, the DNA is TGTGCCAGCAGTATAACGCAGGGGAACACTGAAGCTTTCTTT. This sequence encodes CASSITQGNTEAFF.

The chain joins TRBV29-1 to TRBJ2-1; D gene ambiguous. The germline V gene has CDR1 SQVTM and CDR2 ANQGSEA. The CDR3 is 22 residues long. V shed 6 bases and J shed 0 bases, with 36 bases lying between them. CDR3 DNA sequence: TGCAGCGTGTTGAGTGGAAGAAAATTAGGTGGGGAAATTAGGAGCTCCTACAATGAGCAGTTCTTC. It specifies CSVLSGRKLGGEIRSSYNEQFF.

The rearrangement links TRBV6-5 to TRBJ2-2; TRBD1 agrees at 10 bases. CDR3 length: 15 amino acids. Per the germline V gene, CDR1 is MNHEY and CDR2 is SVGAGI. The V and J ends lost 2 bases and 6 bases, in that order; junction bases with no gene match: 3. This chain's CDR3 is CASSYEGTGAGELFF. As DNA, the CDR3 is TGTGCCAGCAGTTACGAGGGGACAGGGGCCGGGGAGCTGTTTTTT.

This chain uses TRBV27 with TRBJ2-1; TRBD2 agrees at 14 bases. The CDR3 loop spans 18 amino acids. The ends lost 5 bases at V and 8 bases at J; junction bases unmatched: 14. Germline V gene sequence: CDR1 MNHEY, CDR2 SMNVEV (reference sequence). The CDR3 loop reads CASSRLPRGTSGSYEQFF. CDR3 DNA sequence: TGTGCCAGCAGTCGACTGCCCAGAGGGACTAGCGGGAGCTATGAGCAGTTCTTC.

The chain links TRBV11-2 to TRBJ2-7; D might be TRBD1 (6 bases). The length of the CDR3 is 15 residues. Trimming pared 1 base from V and 6 bases from J, leaving 16 bases between. The V gene's germline CDR1 is SGHAT and CDR2 FQNNGV. CDR3: CASSLVRGLGREQYF. CDR3 nucleotides: TGTGCCAGCAGCTTAGTCAGGGGATTGGGGCGCGAGCAGTACTTC.

The table lists this clone with a few counts. The genes are TRBV7-9 and TRBJ2-3, with D perhaps TRBD2 (6 bases). CDR1 and CDR2 from the germline V gene are SEHNR and FQNEAQ (reference sequence). V lost 5 bases and J lost 3, with 9 bases in between. The CDR3 contains 13 residues. The CDR3 nucleotides read TGTGCCAGCAGCCGTGGGGGGACAGATACGCAGTATTTT. It is translated as CASSRGGTDTQYF.

This chain connects TRBV2 to TRBJ1-3, with D uncertain. Trimming stripped 3 bases from V and 7 bases from J, with 10 bases between. The length of the CDR3 is 13 residues. Germline lookup yields CDR1 SNHLY and CDR2 FYNNEI. This CDR3 is CASSDEPMNTIYF. For the CDR3, the DNA is TGTGCCAGCAGTGACGAACCTATGAACACCATATATTTT.

V and J are TRBV7-6 and TRBJ2-2; D is uncertain. V lost 1 base and J lost 5, with 11 bases in between. CDR3 length: 15 amino acids. From germline, CDR1 is SGHVS and CDR2 FNYEAQ. The CDR3 reads CASSLVTEGTGELFF. The CDR3 DNA follows: TGTGCCAGCAGCTTAGTAACGGAAGGAACCGGGGAGCTGTTTTTT.

This clone was seen a few times. This chain connects TRBV13 to TRBJ2-1; no definite D call. Germline V lookup: CDR1 PRHDT, CDR2 FYEKMQ (reference sequence). Trimming left V 2 bases short and J 6 bases short, with 2 bases between. This CDR3 is 11 amino acids long. DNA for the CDR3: TGTGCCAGCAGCTTACTCAATGAGCAGTTCTTC. Encoded protein: CASSLLNEQFF. The variable domain in full, with the rest retrieved from reference TRBV13 and TRBJ2-1, is AAGVIQSPRHLIKEKRETATLKCYPIPRHDTVYWYQQGPGQDPQFLISFYEKMQSDKGSIPDRFSAQQFSDYHSELNMSSLELGDSALYFCASSLLNEQFFGPGTRLTVL.

V gene TRBV7-8 combines with J gene TRBJ2-5, with a tentative D call TRBD1 (6 bases). Between the trimmed V and J ends, which lost 5 bases and 1 base, there was a span of 14 bases. This CDR3 has 15 amino acids. Germline V gene sequence: CDR1 SGHVS, CDR2 FQNEAQ. The CDR3 loop reads CASSRTPGAQETQYF. The CDR3 coding sequence is TGTGCCAGCAGCCGTACCCCAGGGGCCCAAGAGACCCAGTACTTC.